This T cell receptor beta chain was recorded in a study of blood T cell repertoires in COVID-19. Study context: The United States, Italy and Spain supplied acute and convalescent COVID-19 samples.

The protocol was immunoSEQ multiplex PCR, while the TCRdb copy is restricted to in-frame clones and leaves out a portion. The table includes 400,000 to 500,000 clones, roughly 84% detected once. The CDR3 extends over 15 amino acids. With V trimmed by 5 bases and J by 3 bases, 12 bases remained unmatched. Germline values: CDR1 GTSNPN, CDR2 SVGIG (reference sequence). In this sample, this clone turned up once. This chain connects TRBV30 to TRBJ1-2; 7 nucleotides agree with TRBD1. Sequenced: PBMCs or T cells enriched from blood (not recorded which). This TCR was sampled from a woman aged 18-35 years who had been exposed to COVID-19. CDR3 residues: CAWEGTAEGYYGYTF. CDR3 DNA sequence: TGTGCCTGGGAGGGGACAGCAGAGGGATACTATGGCTACACCTTC.